This T cell receptor (beta chain) was recorded in a study of blood T cell repertoires in COVID-19. Assay: immunoSEQ multiplex PCR; the TCRdb copy retains only in-frame clones and omits some. The sample lists 210,000 or so clones, over 75% seen once, with 4.5% to 6% in the top ten. The CDR3 runs to 15 residues. Germline V gives CDR1 SGHAT, CDR2 FQNNGV. The V and J ends lost 5 bases and 9 bases respectively, with 17 bases between them. The sample comprised peripheral blood. The V and J genes are TRBV11-2 and TRBJ1-6; D might be TRBD1 (6 bases). The clonotype originates from a man aged 50 or older with COVID-19, enrolled during active disease. CDR3 sequence: CASSPAAGVPSPLHF. Written as DNA, the CDR3 is TGTGCCAGCAGCCCCGCCGCAGGGGTTCCTTCACCCCTCCACTTT.